Presented here are 23 T cell receptor beta chains from one specimen sequenced in a study of blood T cell repertoires in COVID-19. The protocol was immunoSEQ multiplex PCR, while the TCRdb copy is restricted to in-frame clones and leaves out a portion. The sample has 120,000 or so clones; about 85% are singletons. The sequencing sample was made of peripheral blood. The receptors were gathered from a man between 60 and 70 years old with acute or convalescent COVID-19.

This rearrangement joins TRBV28 to TRBJ1-2, with a weak D call TRBD1 (5 bases). V was trimmed by 2 bases and J by 5 bases, leaving 9 bases between them. Germline V CDR1 and CDR2: MDHEN, SYDVKM. CDR3 length equals 13 residues. CDR3 bases: TGTGCCAGCAGTTTAAGACAGATTTATGGCTACACCTTC. It codes for CASSLRQIYGYTF.

The chain recombines TRBV9 with TRBJ2-7; 7 bases fit TRBD2. Trimming cost V 0 bases and J 0 bases; bases outside gene matches: 3. CDR3 length: 15 amino acids. Germline V gene sequence: CDR1 SGDLS, CDR2 YYNGEE. Written as DNA, the CDR3 is TGTGCCAGCAGCGTAGAAGCGGGACTCTCCTACGAGCAGTACTTC. This codes for CASSVEAGLSYEQYF.

The CDR3 loop is CAISGLQGGYEQYF. Written as DNA, the CDR3 is TGTGCCATCAGTGGACTACAGGGTGGATACGAGCAGTACTTC. The chain couples TRBV10-3 to TRBJ2-7, with D possibly matching TRBD1 (6 bases). Germline V gene data show CDR1 as ENHRY and CDR2 as SYGVKD. CDR3 length: 14 amino acids. V was cut by 4 bases and J by 4 bases, with 14 bases left in between.

The chain combines TRBV10-3 with TRBJ2-1; 14 bases match TRBD2. The CDR3 contains 16 residues. Germline values: CDR1 ENHRY, CDR2 SYGVKD. V was pared by 7 bases and J by 6 bases, with 8 bases of the junction left unmatched. This chain's CDR3 is CAITDPGLAGGNEQFF. In nucleotides, the CDR3 is TGTGCCATCACCGATCCCGGACTAGCGGGAGGCAATGAGCAGTTCTTC.

This clone was recorded once. The V gene is TRBV6-5, the J gene TRBJ2-1; the D is unclear. V was cut by 9 bases and J by 6 bases, with 9 bases left in between. The CDR3 loop spans 11 amino acids. Germline CDR1 MNHEY, CDR2 SVGAGI. CDR3 sequence reads: CARGSPNEQFF. In DNA form, the CDR3 reads TGTGCCAGGGGCAGTCCCAATGAGCAGTTCTTC.

This clone was picked up a small number of times. The chain joins TRBV6-1 to TRBJ2-7, with 8 bases that match TRBD1. Germline CDR1 is MNHNS and CDR2 is SASEGT. V was clipped by 2 bases and J by 2 bases; unmatched bases: 11. The CDR3 extends over 17 amino acids. The CDR3 region is CASSELSLGTGTYEQYF. In DNA, the CDR3 is TGTGCCAGCAGTGAATTGTCGCTTGGGACAGGTACCTACGAGCAGTACTTC.

The chain recombines TRBV19 with TRBJ1-2; D is undetermined. The germline V and J ends were trimmed by 0 bases and 8 bases, with 10 bases remaining between them. Germline-derived CDR1 and CDR2 are LNHDA and SQIVND (reference sequence). This CDR3 is built from 13 residues. Written as DNA, the CDR3 is TGTGCCAGTAGTATAGACAGGCAGCGGGGCTACACCTTC. Protein sequence: CASSIDRQRGYTF.

The chain links TRBV5-1 to TRBJ2-1; TRBD2 matches 12 bases. Germline CDR1 and CDR2: SGHRS and YFSETQ. With V trimmed by 3 bases and J by 6 bases, 7 bases remained unmatched. The CDR3 extends over 16 amino acids. CDR3 protein: CASSSRLAGDRNEQFF. The CDR3 DNA follows: TGCGCCAGCAGCTCCAGACTAGCGGGAGACCGCAATGAGCAGTTCTTC. The full variable domain, rest sourced from reference TRBV5-1 and TRBJ2-1, is KAGVTQTPRYLIKTRGQQVTLSCSPISGHRSVSWYQQTPGQGLQFLFEYFSETQRNKGNFPGRFSGRQFSNSRSEMNVSTLELGDSALYLCASSSRLAGDRNEQFFGPGTRLTVL.

With regard to this clone: Other nucleotide sequences from this sample produce the same CDR3. The rearrangement uses TRBV12-3 or TRBV12-4 and TRBJ1-1; no clear D. Trimming removed 1 base from V and 2 bases from J, with 5 bases in between. This CDR3 has 13 residues. The CDR3 DNA reads as TGTGCCAGCAGTTTAGGGCCCAACACTGAAGCTTTCTTT. This sequence encodes CASSLGPNTEAFF.

This clone was observed a few times. The CDR3 DNA reads as TGCGCCAGCAGCCAAGATCGGGCAGGGGGAGCGAGCAATCAGCCCCAGCATTTT. Translating it yields CASSQDRAGGASNQPQHF. V gene TRBV4-1 combines with J gene TRBJ1-5; 7 bases align to TRBD1. The CDR3 is 18 amino acids. V lost 0 bases to trimming and J lost 1 base; unmatched junction nucleotides: 9. Germline loops: CDR1 MGHRA, CDR2 YSYEKL.

The genes are TRBV18 and TRBJ2-7, with TRBD1 matching 10 bases. There are 17 residues in the CDR3. CDR1 and CDR2 from the germline V gene are KGHSH and LQKENI. The V and J ends lost 9 bases and 5 bases, in that order; junction bases with no gene match: 19. The CDR3 is CASLPQPPGTGANEQYF. As DNA, the CDR3 is TGTGCCAGTCTCCCTCAACCACCGGGGACAGGGGCCAACGAGCAGTACTTC.

This chain joins TRBV5-1 and TRBJ1-1; D is uncertain. The CDR3 is made up of 13 amino acids. The V gene's germline CDR1 is SGHRS and CDR2 YFSETQ. V lost 5 bases, J lost 1 base, and 9 bases lay in between. The CDR3 region is CASRIQPNTEAFF. The DNA of the CDR3 is TGCGCCAGCAGGATACAGCCGAACACTGAAGCTTTCTTT. The whole variable domain, filled in from reference TRBV5-1 and TRBJ1-1, reads KAGVTQTPRYLIKTRGQQVTLSCSPISGHRSVSWYQQTPGQGLQFLFEYFSETQRNKGNFPGRFSGRQFSNSRSEMNVSTLELGDSALYLCASRIQPNTEAFFGQGTRLTVV.

This sequence joins TRBV18 and TRBJ2-7; D is unresolved. V was clipped by 3 bases and J by 10 bases, with 19 bases between them. CDR1 KGHSH and CDR2 LQKENI come from the germline V gene. CDR3 size: 14 residues. DNA for the CDR3: TGTGCCAGCTCACCTCCCGATACAATTCGCCCCCAGTACTTC. It codes for CASSPPDTIRPQYF.

The chain joins TRBV18 to TRBJ2-1; a possible D gene is TRBD2 (5 bases). This CDR3 comprises 14 residues. Looked up from germline, CDR1 is KGHSH and CDR2 is LQKENI. V was shortened by 4 bases and J by 5 bases, with 12 bases between the two germline ends. The chain's CDR3 is CASSRGRVDNEQFF. Here the CDR3 DNA reads TGTGCCAGCTCACGCGGGCGTGTCGACAATGAGCAGTTCTTC.

The chain uses TRBV7-9 and TRBJ2-5, with 12 bases matching TRBD2. Germline lookup yields CDR1 SEHNR and CDR2 FQNEAQ (reference sequence). CDR3 length: 14 amino acids. V lost 5 bases and J lost 9; bases outside the gene matches: 7. CDR3 nucleotides: TGTGCCAGCAGCATGACTAGCGGGAGTGGGGCCCAGTACTTC. Amino acid sequence: CASSMTSGSGAQYF.

The V call is TRBV13, the J call TRBJ2-3; TRBD2 matches at 8 bases. The CDR3 is 16 amino acids. Germline CDR1 PRHDT, CDR2 FYEKMQ (reference sequence). The J segment lost 3 bases and the V segment lost 5 bases, leaving 10 bases of the junction unmatched. The CDR3 DNA reads as TGTGCCAGCAGCCAAATAGCTGCGGGAGGTACAGATACGCAGTATTTT. Its protein is CASSQIAAGGTDTQYF.

The V gene is TRBV4-2, the J gene TRBJ1-5; D gene ambiguous. V was cut by 3 bases and J by 1 base, with 10 bases left in between. The CDR3 is made up of 15 amino acids. Germline CDR1 LGHNA, CDR2 YNFKEQ. The CDR3 DNA reads as TGTGCCAGCAGCCAGCGCAGGCTCAGCAATCAGCCCCAGCATTTT. Residues: CASSQRRLSNQPQHF.

This clone occurred once. A read error may explain this, as a much larger clone is one base away. This rearrangement joins TRBV7-2 to TRBJ1-1; 8 positions match TRBD1. Germline CDR1 is SGHTA and CDR2 is FQGNSA. The trim removed 2 bases at V and 4 bases at J, leaving 0 bases unmatched. There are 13 residues in the CDR3. CDR3 region: CASSLQGATEAFF. The CDR3 DNA sequence: TGTGCCAGCAGCTTACAGGGGGCCACTGAAGCTTTCTTT.

The V gene is TRBV28, the J gene TRBJ1-2; D remains ambiguous. CDR1 is MDHEN and CDR2 is SYDVKM in the germline V gene. The CDR3 loop spans 11 amino acids. The V gene lost 6 bases and the J gene lost 2 bases, with 4 bases spanning the gap. Here the CDR3 reads CASRLNYGYTF. CDR3 sequence (DNA): TGTGCCAGCAGACTCAACTATGGCTACACCTTC.

This chain links TRBV2 with TRBJ2-7; unclear D gene. CDR3 size: 12 residues. Trimming removed 10 bases at V and 0 bases at J, with 10 bases between. Per germline, CDR1 SNHLY and CDR2 FYNNEI. Written as DNA, the CDR3 is TGTGCCACGAGCCTTCACTCCTACGAGCAGTACTTC. This gives the protein CATSLHSYEQYF.

The chain couples TRBV6-6 to TRBJ1-1; D is uncertain. The germline CDR1 and CDR2 sequences are MNHNY and SVGAGI (reference sequence). There are 11 residues in the CDR3. V gave up 8 bases and J gave up 7 bases, with 11 bases separating them. CDR3 sequence (DNA): TGTGCCAGCCGCCTTGAGGGTGAAGCTTTCTTT. It is translated as CASRLEGEAFF.

This sequence joins TRBV5-1 and TRBJ2-2; 8 bases match TRBD1. Per the germline V gene, CDR1 is SGHRS and CDR2 is YFSETQ. The CDR3 is made up of 14 amino acids. J lost 7 bases, V lost 6 bases, and 8 bases had no gene match. The CDR3 spells CASNPTGENGELFF. In nucleotides, the CDR3 is TGCGCCAGCAACCCGACAGGGGAGAACGGGGAGCTGTTTTTT.

The chain employs TRBV5-5 and TRBJ1-1, with TRBD1 matching 8 bases. Germline-derived CDR1 and CDR2 are SGHKS and YYEKEE (reference sequence). V trimming: 7 bases; J trimming: 5 bases; junction bases outside the gene matches: 13. This CDR3 is built from 15 residues. The DNA for the CDR3 is TGTGCCAGCGGCAAAGGGACAGGCCCGGGGACTGAAGCTTTCTTT. Amino acids: CASGKGTGPGTEAFF.